What follows is one T cell receptor (beta chain) and its context. Its antigen remains unidentified. It has no much larger one-base neighbor in the sample; base qualities were not kept. The roughly 42 donors, aged about 6 to 95 years, were systemically healthy Caucasian individuals from Russia. Each donor gave ten milliliters of peripheral blood, collected into EDTA-treated Vacutainer tubes. Ficoll-Paque density-gradient centrifugation was used to isolate PBMCs, with at least 6 million obtained per sample. Trizol reagent was used to extract total RNA from the PBMCs, yielding at least 6 micrograms per sample. For every donor, flow cytometry on a PBMC aliquot measured the percentage of naive CD45RAhigh/CD27high T cells. The data were taken from a study of blood T cells in healthy people across ages (dated by TCRdb to the mid-2010s). Background on the whole study: In model experiments, template switching captured about one uniquely barcoded TCR beta cDNA molecule for every two T cells. To avoid experimental bias, donors of different ages were spread randomly across the sequencing lanes. Two additional independent replicas of 1 million unique cDNA reads from the same blood draw were analyzed for two donors (one aged 18 to 30 and one aged 80 or older). Using deep sequencing normalized with unique cDNA molecular identifiers, the study measured how TCR beta repertoire diversity changes with age. The donors were divided into four age groups: young (average approximately 17 years), middle-aged (around 41), aged (approximately 62) and long-lived (approximately 74).

General study outcomes and caveats: A strong correlation was found between observed TCR beta diversity and the percentage of naive T cells measured by flow cytometry. Compared with the aged group, the long-lived group had more naive CD4+ T cells, fewer expanded clones and increased TCR diversity, suggesting age selection. As age increased, observed TCR beta diversity per million T cells dropped in a roughly linear way, and a significant reduction was already evident by age 40. Because donor CMV infection status was unknown, age-related changes in expanded clonotypes were potentially confounded. Estimates of total diversity based on one million sequenced T cells were considered lower bounds and underestimates. Because profiling used bulk unsorted PBMCs, naive and antigen-experienced compartments could not be compared conclusively.

Receptor amplification or capture employed 5' RACE. Reads for this sample came from an Illumina HiSeq 2500. A second PCR of roughly 7 to 12 cycles was run with a J-beta primer mix and a sample-barcoded 5' primer. Each TCR beta cDNA molecule received a unique molecular identifier from a template-switch 5' adaptor carrying 12 random nucleotides. Each sample yielded at least 3 million CDR3-containing paired-end reads. First-strand cDNA was synthesized from all RNA with the Mint cDNA synthesis kit, primed by a TRBC-specific oligonucleotide. Following uracil-DNA glycosylase treatment, a first 18-cycle PCR with universal primers M1SS and BC2_uni_R was performed on all cDNA. Processing in the source paper ran as follows. Each sample was normalized by randomly selecting 1 million high-quality reads, each carrying a distinct molecular identifier. Reads sharing molecular identifiers were discarded rather than binned into consensus sequences. MiTCR, with a Q25 quality threshold and the strictest error-elimination algorithm, was used for CDR3 identification, clonotype clustering and error correction. A nonparametric unseen species model with Euler transformation was used to estimate lower-bound total TCR beta diversity. TCRdb itself trimmed the public reads at Q25 with fastp, ran MiXCR and retained productive beta chains. Each CDR3 protein gets just one entry, which takes the most common genes and DNA from the rows behind it. TCRdb's processing, not the authors', yielded these V and J calls. Recorded for this sample are approximately 770,000 distinct CDR3 sequences; roughly 60% of them occurred a single time. About 20% of the sample is taken by the ten largest.

The sequenced sample consisted of blood. The sequence was obtained from a young man in good health.

The CDR3 loop reads CASSLATSGTWGEQFF. The sequenced DNA: TGTGCCAGCAGCTTAGCAACGAGCGGGACGTGGGGTGAGCAGTTCTTC. The V and J genes are TRBV7-6 and TRBJ2-1, with TRBD2 matching 7 junction bases. V loses 0 bases at its end and J loses 9 bases; junction bases beyond the gene matches: 11. The CDR1 and CDR2 encoded by the germline V gene are SGHVS and FNYEAQ. The cysteine opens and the phenylalanine closes a CDR3 of 16 amino acids. The only DNA kept is the CDR3, 48 bases in frame from the first base.